This T cell receptor (beta chain) is drawn from a study of blood T cell repertoires in COVID-19. Study-wide context: Sources were T cells, B-cell-depleted T cells, or PBMCs; the material itself was cDNA or gDNA.

Germline values: CDR1 SEHNR, CDR2 FQNEAQ (reference sequence). V trimming: 2 bases; J trimming: 4 bases; junction bases outside the gene matches: 3. The CDR3 totals 16 residues. Assay used: immunoSEQ multiplex PCR; TCRdb lists only in-frame clones, some missing. This table has under 90,000 clones, over 65% appearing once. This TCR was recovered from a man aged 45-60 years with active or convalescent COVID-19. Sequenced material: peripheral blood. The rearrangement joins TRBV7-9 to TRBJ2-3; 13 nucleotides match TRBD2. This CDR3 is CASSLLLAGGADTQYF. Written as DNA, the CDR3 is TGTGCCAGCAGCTTATTACTAGCGGGGGGGGCAGATACGCAGTATTTT.